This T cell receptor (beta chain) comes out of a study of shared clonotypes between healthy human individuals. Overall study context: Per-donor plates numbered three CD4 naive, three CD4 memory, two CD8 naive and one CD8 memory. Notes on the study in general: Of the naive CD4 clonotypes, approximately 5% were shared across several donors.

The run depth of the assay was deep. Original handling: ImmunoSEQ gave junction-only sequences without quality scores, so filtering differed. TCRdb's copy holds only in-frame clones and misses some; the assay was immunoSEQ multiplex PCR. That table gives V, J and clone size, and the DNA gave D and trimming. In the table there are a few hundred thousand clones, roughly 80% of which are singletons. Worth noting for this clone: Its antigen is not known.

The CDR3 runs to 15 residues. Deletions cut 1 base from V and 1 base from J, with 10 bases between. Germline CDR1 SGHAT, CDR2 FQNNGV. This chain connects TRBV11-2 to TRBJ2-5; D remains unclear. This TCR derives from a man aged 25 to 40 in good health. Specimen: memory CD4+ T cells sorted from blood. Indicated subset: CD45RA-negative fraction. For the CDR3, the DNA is TGTGCCAGCAGCTTAGTATCCAATCCCCAAGAGACCCAGTACTTC. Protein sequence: CASSLVSNPQETQYF.